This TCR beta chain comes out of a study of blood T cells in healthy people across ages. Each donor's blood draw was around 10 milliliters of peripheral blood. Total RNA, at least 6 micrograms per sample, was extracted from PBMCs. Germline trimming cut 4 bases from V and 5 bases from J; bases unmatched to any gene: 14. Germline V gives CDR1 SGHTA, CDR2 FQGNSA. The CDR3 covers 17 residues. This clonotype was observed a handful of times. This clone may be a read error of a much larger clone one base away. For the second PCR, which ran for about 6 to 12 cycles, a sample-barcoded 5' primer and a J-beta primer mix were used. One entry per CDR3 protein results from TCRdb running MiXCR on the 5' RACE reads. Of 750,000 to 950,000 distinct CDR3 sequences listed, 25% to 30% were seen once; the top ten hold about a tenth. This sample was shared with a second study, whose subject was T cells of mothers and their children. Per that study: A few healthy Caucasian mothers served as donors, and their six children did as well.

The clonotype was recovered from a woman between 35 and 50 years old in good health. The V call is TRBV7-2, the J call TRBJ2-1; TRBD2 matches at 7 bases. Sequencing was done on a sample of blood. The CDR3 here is CASSSRYTPSGNNEQFF. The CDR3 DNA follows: TGTGCCAGCAGCTCCCGATATACGCCTAGCGGTAACAATGAGCAGTTCTTC.